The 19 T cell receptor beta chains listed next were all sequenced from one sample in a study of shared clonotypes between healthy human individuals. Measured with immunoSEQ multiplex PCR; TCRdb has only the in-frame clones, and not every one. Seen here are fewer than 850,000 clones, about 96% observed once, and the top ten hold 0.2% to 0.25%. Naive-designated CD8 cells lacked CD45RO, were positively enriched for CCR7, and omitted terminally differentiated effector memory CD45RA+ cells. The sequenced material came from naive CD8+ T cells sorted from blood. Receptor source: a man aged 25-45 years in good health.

The DNA for the CDR3 is TGTGCCAGCAGCCCCGGGGGGGACAGCCTATTCTACGAGCAGTACTTC. It specifies CASSPGGDSLFYEQYF. The chain links TRBV9 to TRBJ2-7; tentative D call: TRBD2 (8 bases). Germline CDR1 SGDLS, CDR2 YYNGEE. The CDR3 sequence is 16 residues long. V lost 4 bases to trimming and J lost 3 bases, with 20 bases between them.

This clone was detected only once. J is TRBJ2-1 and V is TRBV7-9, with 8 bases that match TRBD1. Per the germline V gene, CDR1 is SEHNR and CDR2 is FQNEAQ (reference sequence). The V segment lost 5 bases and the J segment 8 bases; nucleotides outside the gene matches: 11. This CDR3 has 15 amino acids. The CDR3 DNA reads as TGTGCCAGCAGCACGGGACAGGTCATGGTCGATGAGCAGTTCTTC. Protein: CASSTGQVMVDEQFF.

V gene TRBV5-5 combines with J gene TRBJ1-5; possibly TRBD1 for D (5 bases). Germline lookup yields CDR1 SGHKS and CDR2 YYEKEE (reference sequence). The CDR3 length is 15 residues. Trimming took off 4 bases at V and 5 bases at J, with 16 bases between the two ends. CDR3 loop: CASSDGTSSHQPQHF. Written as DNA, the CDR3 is TGTGCCAGCAGCGACGGGACCTCCTCGCATCAGCCCCAGCATTTT.

As DNA, the CDR3 is TGTGCCATCAGTGAGTCGATTCTTTCAAGGGCCTACAATGAGCAGTTCTTC. It is translated as CAISESILSRAYNEQFF. The genes are TRBV10-3 and TRBJ2-1; D is undetermined. From germline, CDR1 is ENHRY and CDR2 SYGVKD. V was pared by 0 bases and J by 2 bases, with 14 bases between. The CDR3 runs to 17 residues.

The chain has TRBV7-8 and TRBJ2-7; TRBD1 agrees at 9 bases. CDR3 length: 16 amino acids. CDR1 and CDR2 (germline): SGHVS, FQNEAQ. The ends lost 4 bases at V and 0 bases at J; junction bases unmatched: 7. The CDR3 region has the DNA TGTGCCAGCAGCTCAGGGACAGGGATGAGCTCCTACGAGCAGTACTTC. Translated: CASSSGTGMSSYEQYF.

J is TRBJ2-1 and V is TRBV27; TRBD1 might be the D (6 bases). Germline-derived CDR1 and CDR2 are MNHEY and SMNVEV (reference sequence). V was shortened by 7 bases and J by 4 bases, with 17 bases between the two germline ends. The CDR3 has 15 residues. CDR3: CASTQTSGVYNEQFF. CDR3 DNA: TGTGCCAGCACCCAGACCTCAGGGGTATACAATGAGCAGTTCTTC.

This CDR3 is CASSSRESNQPQHF. Written as DNA, the CDR3 is TGTGCCAGCAGCTCCCGTGAATCAAATCAGCCCCAGCATTTT. This chain uses TRBV7-9 with TRBJ1-5; D remains ambiguous. Trimming left V 4 bases short and J 4 bases short, with 11 bases between. The CDR3 length is 14 residues. In germline, CDR1 is SEHNR, CDR2 FQNEAQ (reference sequence).

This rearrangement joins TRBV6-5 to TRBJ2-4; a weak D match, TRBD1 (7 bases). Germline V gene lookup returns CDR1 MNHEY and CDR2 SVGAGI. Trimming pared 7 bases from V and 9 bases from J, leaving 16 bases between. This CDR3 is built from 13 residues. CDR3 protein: CASTPNRGGIQYF. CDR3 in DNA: TGTGCCAGCACCCCGAACAGGGGAGGCATTCAGTACTTC.

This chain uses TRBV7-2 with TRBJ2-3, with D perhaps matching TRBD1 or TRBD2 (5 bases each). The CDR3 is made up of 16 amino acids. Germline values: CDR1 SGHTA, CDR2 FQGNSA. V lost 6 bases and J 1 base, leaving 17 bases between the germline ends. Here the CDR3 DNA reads TGTGCCAGCAGGGAAATAACGGGGCCGGGCACAGATACGCAGTATTTT. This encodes CASREITGPGTDTQYF.

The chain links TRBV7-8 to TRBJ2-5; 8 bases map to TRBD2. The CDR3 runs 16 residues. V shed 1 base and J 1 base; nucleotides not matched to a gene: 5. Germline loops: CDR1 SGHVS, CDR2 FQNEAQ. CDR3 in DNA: TGTGCCAGCAGCTTAGGACTAGCGAGCTTCCAAGAGACCCAGTACTTC. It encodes CASSLGLASFQETQYF. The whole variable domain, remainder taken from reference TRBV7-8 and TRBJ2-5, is GAGVSQSPRYKVAKRGQDVALRCDPISGHVSLFWYQQALGQGPEFLTYFQNEAQLDKSGLPSDRFFAERPEGSVSTLKIQRTQQEDSAVYLCASSLGLASFQETQYFGPGTRLLVL.

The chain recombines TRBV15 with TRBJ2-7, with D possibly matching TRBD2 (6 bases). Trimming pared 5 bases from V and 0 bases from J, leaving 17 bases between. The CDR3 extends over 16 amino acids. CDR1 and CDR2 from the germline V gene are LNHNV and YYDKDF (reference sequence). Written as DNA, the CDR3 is TGTGCCACCAGCCCCCGTAGCGGATACCACTCCTACGAGCAGTACTTC. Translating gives CATSPRSGYHSYEQYF.

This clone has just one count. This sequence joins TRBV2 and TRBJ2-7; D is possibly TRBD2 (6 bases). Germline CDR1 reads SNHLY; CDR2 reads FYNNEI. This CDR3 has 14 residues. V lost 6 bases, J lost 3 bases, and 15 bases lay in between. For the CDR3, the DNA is TGTGCCAGCAGCCGCGGGGTTCTGGTCTACGAGCAGTACTTC. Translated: CASSRGVLVYEQYF. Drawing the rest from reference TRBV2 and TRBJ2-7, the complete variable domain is EPEVTQTPSHQVTQMGQEVILRCVPISNHLYFYWYRQILGQKVEFLVSFYNNEISEKSEIFDDQFSVERPDGSNFTLKIRSTKLEDSAMYFCASSRGVLVYEQYFGPGTRLTVT.

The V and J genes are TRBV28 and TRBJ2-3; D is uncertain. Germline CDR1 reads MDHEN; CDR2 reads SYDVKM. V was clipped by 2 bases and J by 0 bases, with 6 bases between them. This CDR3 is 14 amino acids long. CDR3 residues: CASSLTGSTDTQYF. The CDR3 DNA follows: TGTGCCAGCAGTTTAACCGGGAGCACAGATACGCAGTATTTT.

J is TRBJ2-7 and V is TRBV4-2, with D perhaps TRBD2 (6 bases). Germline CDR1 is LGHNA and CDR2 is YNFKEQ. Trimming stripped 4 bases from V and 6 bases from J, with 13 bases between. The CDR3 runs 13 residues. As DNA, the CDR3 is TGTGCCAGCAGCCTCAAATTCGGGGGCGAGCAGTACTTC. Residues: CASSLKFGGEQYF.

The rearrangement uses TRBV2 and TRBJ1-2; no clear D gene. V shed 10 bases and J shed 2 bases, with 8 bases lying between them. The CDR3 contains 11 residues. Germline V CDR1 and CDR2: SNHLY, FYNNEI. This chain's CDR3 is CATEQNYGYTF. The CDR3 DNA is TGTGCCACCGAACAGAACTATGGCTACACCTTC.

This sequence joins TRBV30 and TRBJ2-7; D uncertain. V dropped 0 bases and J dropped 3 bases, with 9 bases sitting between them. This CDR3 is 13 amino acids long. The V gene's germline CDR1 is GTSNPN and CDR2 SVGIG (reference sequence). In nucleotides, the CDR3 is TGTGCCTGGAGTGTAGCCTCCGACTACGAGCAGTACTTC. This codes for CAWSVASDYEQYF.

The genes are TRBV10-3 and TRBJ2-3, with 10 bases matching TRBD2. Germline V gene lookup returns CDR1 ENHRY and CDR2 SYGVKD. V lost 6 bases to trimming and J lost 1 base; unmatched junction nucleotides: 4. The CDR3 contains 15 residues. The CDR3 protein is CAIREGLAGTDTQYF. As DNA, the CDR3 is TGTGCCATCAGGGAAGGACTAGCGGGCACAGATACGCAGTATTTT.

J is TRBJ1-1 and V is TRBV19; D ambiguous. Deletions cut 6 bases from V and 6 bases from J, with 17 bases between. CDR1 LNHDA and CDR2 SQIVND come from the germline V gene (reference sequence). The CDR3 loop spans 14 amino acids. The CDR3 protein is CASSEGYVVAEAFF. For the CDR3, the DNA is TGTGCCAGTAGCGAGGGATATGTGGTTGCTGAAGCTTTCTTT.

CDR3 loop: CASSLGWAGGLSDTQYF. Here the CDR3 DNA reads TGTGCCAGCAGCTTAGGCTGGGCGGGAGGGTTAAGCGATACGCAGTATTTT. The chain is built from TRBV7-2 and TRBJ2-3; 9 bases match TRBD2. After removal of 1 base from V and 6 bases from J, the junction contained 11 bases not matched to a gene. Germline V gene sequence: CDR1 SGHTA, CDR2 FQGNSA. CDR3 length equals 17 residues.